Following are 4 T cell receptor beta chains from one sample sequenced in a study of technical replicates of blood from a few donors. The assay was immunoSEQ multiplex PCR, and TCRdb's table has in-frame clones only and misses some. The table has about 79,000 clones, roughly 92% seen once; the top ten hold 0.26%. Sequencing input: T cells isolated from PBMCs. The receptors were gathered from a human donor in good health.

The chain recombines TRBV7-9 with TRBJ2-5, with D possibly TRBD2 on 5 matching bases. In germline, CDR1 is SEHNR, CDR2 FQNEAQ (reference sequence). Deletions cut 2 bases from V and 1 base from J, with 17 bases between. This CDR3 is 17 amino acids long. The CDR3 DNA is TGTGCCAGCAGCTTACCTGATGCCCCGGAGGTCCAAGAGACCCAGTACTTC. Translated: CASSLPDAPEVQETQYF.

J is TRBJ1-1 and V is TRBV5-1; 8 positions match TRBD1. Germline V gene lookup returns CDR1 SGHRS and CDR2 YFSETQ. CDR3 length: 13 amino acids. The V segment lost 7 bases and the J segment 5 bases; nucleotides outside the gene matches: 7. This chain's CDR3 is CASRQTGVTEAFF. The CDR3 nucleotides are TGCGCCAGCCGGCAGACAGGGGTTACTGAAGCTTTCTTT.

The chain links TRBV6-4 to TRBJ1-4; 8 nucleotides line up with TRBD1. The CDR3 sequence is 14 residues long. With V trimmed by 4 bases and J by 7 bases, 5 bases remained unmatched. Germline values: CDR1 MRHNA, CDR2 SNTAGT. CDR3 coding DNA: TGTGCCAGCAGTGCACAGGGGGTGGGTGAAAAACTGTTTTTT. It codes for CASSAQGVGEKLFF.

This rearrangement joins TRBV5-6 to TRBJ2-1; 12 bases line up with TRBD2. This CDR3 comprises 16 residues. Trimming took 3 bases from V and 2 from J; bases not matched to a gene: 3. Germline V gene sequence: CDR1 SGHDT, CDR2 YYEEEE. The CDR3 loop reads CASSSGLAGAYNEQFF. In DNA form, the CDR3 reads TGTGCCAGCAGCTCGGGACTAGCGGGCGCCTACAATGAGCAGTTCTTC. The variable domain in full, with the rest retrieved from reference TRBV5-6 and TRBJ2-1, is DAGVTQSPTHLIKTRGQQVTLRCSPKSGHDTVSWYQQALGQGPQFIFQYYEEEERQRGNFPDRFSGHQFPNYSSELNVNALLLGDSALYLCASSSGLAGAYNEQFFGPGTRLTVL.